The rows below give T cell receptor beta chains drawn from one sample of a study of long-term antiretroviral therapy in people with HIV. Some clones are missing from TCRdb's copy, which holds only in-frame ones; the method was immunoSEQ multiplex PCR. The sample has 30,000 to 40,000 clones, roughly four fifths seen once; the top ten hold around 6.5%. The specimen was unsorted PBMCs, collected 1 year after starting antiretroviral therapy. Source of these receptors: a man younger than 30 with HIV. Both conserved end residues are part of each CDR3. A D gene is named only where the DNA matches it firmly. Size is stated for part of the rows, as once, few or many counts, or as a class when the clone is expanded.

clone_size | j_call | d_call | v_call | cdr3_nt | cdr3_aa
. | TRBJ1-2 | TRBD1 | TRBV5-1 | TGCGCCAGCAGCCTGGGGCGGACAGGGTGGAGCTATGGCTACACCTTC | CASSLGRTGWSYGYTF
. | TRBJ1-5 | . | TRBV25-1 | TGTGCCAGCAGTGAAGAAGAAAATCAGCCCCAGCATTTT | CASSEEENQPQHF
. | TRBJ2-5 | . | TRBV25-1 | TGTGCCAGTTTGTTTTACGGGACCCAGTACTTC | CASLFYGTQYF
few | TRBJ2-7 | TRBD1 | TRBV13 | TGTGCCAGCAGCTTACAGACAGGGAACGACCACGAGCAGTACTTC | CASSLQTGNDHEQYF
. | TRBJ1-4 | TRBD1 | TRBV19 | TGTGCCAGTAAGGGGGGGGGACAGGGGCATGAAAAACTGTTTTTT | CASKGGGQGHEKLFF
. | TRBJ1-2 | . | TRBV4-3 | TGCGCCAGCAGCCAAGAAACCGGGGCAGCAAAGAACTATGGCTACACCTTC | CASSQETGAAKNYGYTF
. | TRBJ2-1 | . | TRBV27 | TGTGCCAGCAGCAAACCGAATTACAATGAGCAGTTCTTC | CASSKPNYNEQFF
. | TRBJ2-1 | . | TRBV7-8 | TGTGCCAGCAGCTTATCTGTCGGACTTCCCTACAATGAGCAGTTCTTC | CASSLSVGLPYNEQFF
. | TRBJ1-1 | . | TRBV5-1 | TGCGCCAGCAGCTTGGTAGGGGGAAGGAACACTGAAGCTTTCTTT | CASSLVGGRNTEAFF
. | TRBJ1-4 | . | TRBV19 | TGTGCCAGTAGTATCGGGGCTCGAGAAAAACTGTTTTTT | CASSIGAREKLFF
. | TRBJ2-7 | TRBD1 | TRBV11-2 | TGTGCCAGCAGCTTCAGGACAGGGAGCGACGAGCAGTACTTC | CASSFRTGSDEQYF
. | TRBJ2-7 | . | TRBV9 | TGTGCCAGCAGCGTAGGAGGCAGGGGTAACGAGCAGTACTTC | CASSVGGRGNEQYF
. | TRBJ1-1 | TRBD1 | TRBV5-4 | TGTGCCAGCAGCGCCCCGGGACAGGGGAACACTGAAGCTTTCTTT | CASSAPGQGNTEAFF
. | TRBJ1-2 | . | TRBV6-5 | TGTGCCAGCACCCCAGGACGGGGTCTAGGCTACACCTTC | CASTPGRGLGYTF
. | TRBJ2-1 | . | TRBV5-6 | TGTGCCAGCAGCGGTACCGGGACAATGGTTGAGCAGTTCTTC | CASSGTGTMVEQFF
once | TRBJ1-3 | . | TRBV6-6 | TGTGCCAGCAGGAGATATAGCACCATATATTTT | CASRRYSTIYF
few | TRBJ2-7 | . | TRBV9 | TGTGCCAGCAGCGGGGGAGGGGGACAGGAGGGCTACGAGCAGTACTTC | CASSGGGGQEGYEQYF
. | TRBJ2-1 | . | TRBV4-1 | TGCGCCAGCAGCCAAGGACAGTACAATGAGCAGTTCTTC | CASSQGQYNEQFF
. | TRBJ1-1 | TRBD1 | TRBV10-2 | TGCGCCAGCAGGCTTACAGGGGAAGGGAACACTGAAGCTTTCTTT | CASRLTGEGNTEAFF
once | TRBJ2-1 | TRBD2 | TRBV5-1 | TGCGCCAGCAGCTTAGGCGGGGGGCGAGGAGAGCAGTTCTTC | CASSLGGGRGEQFF
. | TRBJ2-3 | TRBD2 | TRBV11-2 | TGTGCCAGCAGCGGTCTAGCGGGGGGGCCCCTAAGCACAGATACGCAGTATTTT | CASSGLAGGPLSTDTQYF
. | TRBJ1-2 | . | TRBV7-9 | TGTGCCAGCAGCTCGCCCGGGGTGCACTATGGCTACACCTTC | CASSSPGVHYGYTF
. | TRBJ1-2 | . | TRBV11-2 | TGTGCCAGCAGCCCCGGACGTACCCTTGGCTACACCTTC | CASSPGRTLGYTF
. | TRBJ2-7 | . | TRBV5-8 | TGTGCCAGCAGCTTCCTGGGGGCGGACGAGCAGTACTTC | CASSFLGADEQYF
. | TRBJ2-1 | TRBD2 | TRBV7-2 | TGTGCCAGCAGCTTAGTAGCGGGAGCGGGCCACAATGAGCAGTTCTTC | CASSLVAGAGHNEQFF
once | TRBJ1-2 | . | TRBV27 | TGTGCCAGCAGTTCCCGAGGGGGGGCGGGCTATGGCTACACCTTC | CASSSRGGAGYGYTF
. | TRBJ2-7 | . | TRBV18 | TGTGCCAGCTCACATATTGTCAACGAGCAGTACTTC | CASSHIVNEQYF
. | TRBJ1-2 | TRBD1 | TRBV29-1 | TGCAGCGTTGGGCGAACAACAGGGGGCGAAGGCTACACCTTC | CSVGRTTGGEGYTF
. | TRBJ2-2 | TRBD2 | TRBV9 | TGTGCCAGCAGGGCTAACCTGGGACTAGCGGGAAGAGAGGCCGGGGAGCTGTTTTTT | CASRANLGLAGREAGELFF
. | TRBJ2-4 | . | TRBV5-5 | TGTGCCAGCAGCTTTGGGGGTGGTTTGGACAAAAACATTCAGTACTTC | CASSFGGGLDKNIQYF
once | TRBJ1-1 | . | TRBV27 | TGTGCCAGCAGTTCGGGGAGCACTGAAGCTTTCTTT | CASSSGSTEAFF
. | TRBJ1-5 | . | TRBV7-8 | TGTGCCAGCAGACCCGAGACAGGAATCAATCAGCCCCAGCATTTT | CASRPETGINQPQHF
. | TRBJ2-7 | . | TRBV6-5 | TGTGCCAGCAAGGGGGGTTACGACGAGCAGTACTTC | CASKGGYDEQYF
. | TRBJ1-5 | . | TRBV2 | TGTGCCAGCAGTGAAGGCAGCAACCTTGACATACCCGGTTTTAATCAGCCCCAGCATTTT | CASSEGSNLDIPGFNQPQHF
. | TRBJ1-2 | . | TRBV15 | TGTGCCACCAGCACTACAGTTAACTATGGCTACACCTTC | CATSTTVNYGYTF
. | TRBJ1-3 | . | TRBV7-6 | TGTGCCAGCAGCTTAGCGTCCGGGAGCTCTGGAAACACCATATATTTT | CASSLASGSSGNTIYF
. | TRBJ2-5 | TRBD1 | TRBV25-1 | TGTGCCAGCAGTGTACAGGGGATCCAAGAGACCCAGTACTTC | CASSVQGIQETQYF
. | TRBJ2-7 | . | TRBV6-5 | TGTGCCAGCAGTCAAACATCCTACGAGCAGTACTTC | CASSQTSYEQYF
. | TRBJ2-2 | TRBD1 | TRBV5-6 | TGTGCCAGCGGTTTTGGGACAGCCGGGGAGCTGTTTTTT | CASGFGTAGELFF
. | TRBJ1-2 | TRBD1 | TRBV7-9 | TGTGCCAGCACCTCTCGGAAGGGGGCTTACTATGGCTACACCTTC | CASTSRKGAYYGYTF
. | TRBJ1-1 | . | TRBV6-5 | TGTGCCAGCAGTGTGGAAGGAAACACTGAAGCTTTCTTT | CASSVEGNTEAFF
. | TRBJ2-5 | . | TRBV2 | TGTGCCAGCAGTGAGAGGCCAGCTAAAGAGACCCAGTACTTC | CASSERPAKETQYF
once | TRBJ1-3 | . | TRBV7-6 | TGTGCCAGCAGCGCTTCCGGCTCTGGAAACACCATATATTTT | CASSASGSGNTIYF
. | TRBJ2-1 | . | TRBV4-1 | TGCGCCAGCAGCCAAGTTAGAGGTGGGGGTGAGCAGTTCTTC | CASSQVRGGGEQFF
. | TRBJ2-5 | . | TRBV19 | TGTGCCAGTAGTCCCCGGGGATTACCACAAGAGACCCAGTACTTC | CASSPRGLPQETQYF
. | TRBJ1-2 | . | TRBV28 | TGTGCCAGCAGCCCGGGAGCGCTCGCCGGGGGCCACTATGGCTACACCTTC | CASSPGALAGGHYGYTF
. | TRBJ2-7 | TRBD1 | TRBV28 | TGTGCCAGCAGTTTATTACAGGGGACACCCTACGAGCAGTACTTC | CASSLLQGTPYEQYF
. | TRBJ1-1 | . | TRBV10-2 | TGCGCCAGCAGTGAGGGGGGTACTGAAGCTTTCTTT | CASSEGGTEAFF
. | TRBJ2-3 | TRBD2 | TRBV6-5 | TGTGCCAGCAGTTACTCGGGGGGGGATACGCAGTATTTT | CASSYSGGDTQYF
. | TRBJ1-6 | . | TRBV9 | TGTGCCAGCAGCGTAGGGTCCCTCTTAGATTCACCCCTCCACTTT | CASSVGSLLDSPLHF
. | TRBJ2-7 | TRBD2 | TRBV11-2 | TGTGCCAGCAGCCCTAGCGGGGGGTTTTCCTACGAGCAGTACTTC | CASSPSGGFSYEQYF
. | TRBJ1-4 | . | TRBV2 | TGTGCCAGCAGTGATGGCCGAGGGATACTGTTTTTT | CASSDGRGILFF